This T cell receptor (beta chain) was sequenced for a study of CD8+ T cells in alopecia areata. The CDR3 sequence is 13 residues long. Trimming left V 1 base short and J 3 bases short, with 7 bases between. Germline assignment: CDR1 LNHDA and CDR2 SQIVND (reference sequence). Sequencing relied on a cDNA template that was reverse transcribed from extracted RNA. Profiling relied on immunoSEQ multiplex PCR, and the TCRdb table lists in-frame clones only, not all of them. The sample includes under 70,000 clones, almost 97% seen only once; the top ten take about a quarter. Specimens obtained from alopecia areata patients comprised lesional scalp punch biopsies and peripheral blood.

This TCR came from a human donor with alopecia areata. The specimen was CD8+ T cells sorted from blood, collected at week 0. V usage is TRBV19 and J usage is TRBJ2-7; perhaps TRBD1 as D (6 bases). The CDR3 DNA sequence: TGTGCCAGTAGTATAGCACAGGGCTACGAGCAGTACTTC. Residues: CASSIAQGYEQYF.